This paragraph reports one TCR beta chain. These data come from a study of blood T cell repertoires in COVID-19. Study summary: PBMCs, B-cell-depleted T cells, or T cells provided the cDNA or gDNA that made up the material.

Profiled with immunoSEQ multiplex PCR; TCRdb holds only in-frame clones, not every one. The sample has 150,000 to 200,000 clones; around 84% are singletons. Enrollment of patients from Seattle took place during active infection, with longitudinal follow-up. V gave up 4 bases and J gave up 4 bases; unmatched junction bases: 8. Per the germline V gene, CDR1 is MDHEN and CDR2 is SYDVKM. The CDR3 covers 17 residues. The gene calls are TRBV28 and TRBJ1-3; TRBD1 agrees at 12 bases. Sequencing used peripheral blood. This receptor was identified in a woman in her seventies with COVID-19, enrolled during active disease. CDR3 sequence: CASSSPGTGGGGNTIYF. Here the CDR3 DNA reads TGTGCCAGCAGTTCCCCCGGGACAGGGGGCGGAGGAAACACCATATATTTT.